This TCR beta chain was documented in a study of a mutant IDH1 vaccine in newly diagnosed glioma. Overall study: Patients got radiotherapy, temozolomide, or both beforehand, and most got both.

Worth noting for this clone: Antigen specificity is unknown.

As for time point: week 23, last vaccination. With topical imiquimod, each dose of the vaccine consisted of 300 ug of mutant IDH1 20-mer peptide. TCRdb's copy holds only in-frame clones and misses some; the assay was immunoSEQ multiplex PCR. This table holds approximately 70,000 clones, approximately 84% found once. The CDR3 length is 14 residues. The germline gives CDR1 MNHEY, CDR2 SVGAGI. V was shortened by 4 bases and J by 4 bases, with 14 bases between the two germline ends. The material was PBMCs, obtained from a glioma patient whose treatment included an IDH1 peptide vaccine. The chain has TRBV6-5 and TRBJ2-7; the D is unclear. This receptor was taken from a man aged 18-30 years with glioma. The CDR3 DNA reads as TGTGCCAGCAGTTTGGGTGGTCCGAGTTACGAGCAGTACTTC. Residues: CASSLGGPSYEQYF.